This T cell receptor (beta chain) was recovered during a study of T-cell memory formation after mild COVID-19. Study-wide results and limits: Within pre-infection memory, some responding clones were found, suggesting cross-reactive memory joined.

With regard to this clonotype: Its antigen remains unknown.

J was trimmed by 1 base and V by 1 base; bases with no gene match: 6. This CDR3 comprises 16 residues. Germline values: CDR1 SGHTA, CDR2 FQGNSA. TCRdb re-derived calls from the 5' RACE reads in MiXCR, one entry per CDR3 protein. This table holds approximately 300,000 distinct CDR3 sequences, approximately 20% found once. The receptor comes from a man aged 18 to 35 who had mild COVID-19 (a few samples of this study predate the infection). Cell type and time point are not known. The sample comprised PBMCs or a T cell subset sorted from them (not recorded which). The chain employs TRBV7-2 and TRBJ2-5, with 7 bases identical to TRBD1. CDR3 region: CASSLVDRAVQETQYF. The DNA of the CDR3 is TGTGCCAGCAGCTTAGTCGACAGGGCGGTCCAAGAGACCCAGTACTTC.